This TCR beta chain appears in the sequencing data of a study of cytomegalovirus exposure and HLA in healthy donors. Trimming left V 6 bases short and J 7 bases short, with 12 bases between. Germline values: CDR1 SEHNR, CDR2 FQNEAQ (reference sequence). This CDR3 comprises 12 residues. PCR involved 60 Vbeta and 13 Jbeta primers. The table came from immunoSEQ multiplex PCR; TCRdb's copy has only in-frame clones and leaves some out. The table lists roughly 170,000 clones, 70% to 90% of them singletons. Sequencing input: PBMCs. The rearrangement uses TRBV7-9 and TRBJ1-1; D possibly corresponds to TRBD1 (6 bases). The receptor's source is a woman aged 25 to 39 in good health and CMV-seronegative. CDR3 coding DNA: TGTGCCAGCAGTTATTCCAGGGGTGAAGCTTTCTTT. Amino acid sequence: CASSYSRGEAFF.